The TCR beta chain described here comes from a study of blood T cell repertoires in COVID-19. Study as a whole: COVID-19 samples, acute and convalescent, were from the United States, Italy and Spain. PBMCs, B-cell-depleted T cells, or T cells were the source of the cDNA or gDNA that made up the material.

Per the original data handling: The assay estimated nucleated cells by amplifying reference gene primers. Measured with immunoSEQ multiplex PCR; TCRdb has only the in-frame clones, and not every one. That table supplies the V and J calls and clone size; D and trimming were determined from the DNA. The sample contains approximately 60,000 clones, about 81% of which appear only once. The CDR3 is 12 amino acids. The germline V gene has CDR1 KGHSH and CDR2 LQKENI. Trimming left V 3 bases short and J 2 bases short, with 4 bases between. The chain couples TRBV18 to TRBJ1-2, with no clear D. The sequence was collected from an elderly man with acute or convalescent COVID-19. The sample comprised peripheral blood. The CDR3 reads CASSPSNYGYTF. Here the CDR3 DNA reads TGTGCCAGCTCACCCTCGAACTATGGCTACACCTTC.